A single sample gave rise to the 22 T cell receptor beta chains below, sequenced in a study of radiotherapy plus CTLA-4 blockade in lung cancer. The table came from immunoSEQ multiplex PCR; TCRdb's copy has only in-frame clones and leaves some out. Of under 95,000 clones in the sample, roughly four fifths were seen once. Sample: peripheral blood, taken from a patient treated with radiotherapy plus ipilimumab. The source of these receptors is a human donor with non-small cell lung cancer who had stable disease on radiotherapy plus ipilimumab.

In its sample, this clone was seen once. This rearrangement joins TRBV7-3 to TRBJ2-1; 11 bases line up with TRBD2. The CDR3 runs to 15 residues. CDR1 and CDR2 (germline): SGHTA, FQGTGA. V shed 5 bases, J shed 7 bases, and the junction held 7 bases outside the gene matches. CDR3 loop: CASSRLAGRENEQFF. CDR3 sequence (DNA): TGTGCCAGCAGCAGACTAGCGGGAAGGGAAAATGAGCAGTTCTTC.

The chain combines TRBV9 with TRBJ2-3, with 9 bases fitting TRBD1. CDR1 and CDR2 (germline): SGDLS, YYNGEE. The CDR3 has 14 residues. Trimming took 2 bases from V and 5 from J; bases not matched to a gene: 3. As DNA, the CDR3 is TGTGCCAGCAGCGTTGGGACAGGGTTAGATACGCAGTATTTT. This codes for CASSVGTGLDTQYF.

This clone was recorded only once. The DNA of the CDR3 is TGTGCCAGCAGTTTCCAGGGGGCGCTCACCGGGGAGCTGTTTTTT. Amino acid sequence: CASSFQGALTGELFF. The chain uses TRBV27 and TRBJ2-2, with TRBD1 identical over 8 bases. This CDR3 has 15 amino acids. Trimming at V came to 3 bases and at J to 4 bases, leaving 4 bases not matched to a gene. Germline V gene data show CDR1 as MNHEY and CDR2 as SMNVEV (reference sequence).

This chain uses TRBV5-4 with TRBJ1-4, with a weak D call TRBD1 (5 bases). The germline V and J ends were trimmed by 1 base and 8 bases, with 12 bases remaining between them. CDR1 is SGHNT, CDR2 YYREEE, per germline (reference sequence). There are 14 residues in the CDR3. The CDR3 protein is CASSLRGGTEKLFF. The DNA for the CDR3 is TGTGCCAGCAGCTTGCGGGGTGGGACGGAAAAACTGTTTTTT.

This chain connects TRBV19 to TRBJ2-3, with D hard to call. The CDR3 has 14 amino acids. Trimming pared 5 bases from V and 4 bases from J, leaving 13 bases between. Per germline, CDR1 LNHDA and CDR2 SQIVND (reference sequence). The CDR3 DNA reads TGTGCCAGTAGTCCAGCGACATACCCAGATACGCAGTATTTT. It specifies CASSPATYPDTQYF.

V and J are TRBV6-1 and TRBJ1-3; D unresolved. The CDR3 length is 18 residues. Trimming pared 2 bases from V and 0 bases from J, leaving 17 bases between. Germline V gene lookup returns CDR1 MNHNS and CDR2 SASEGT. Written as DNA, the CDR3 is TGTGCCAGCAGTGAATCCCCCCCGGGCGCCAGCTCTGGAAACACCATATATTTT. Amino acid sequence: CASSESPPGASSGNTIYF.

The chain employs TRBV27 and TRBJ2-7, with 12 bases lining up with TRBD1. The germline V gene has CDR1 MNHEY and CDR2 SMNVEV (reference sequence). CDR3 size: 14 residues. V trimming: 6 bases; J trimming: 7 bases; junction bases outside the gene matches: 7. The CDR3 DNA sequence: TGTGCCAGCAGCCGAGGGGACAGGGGGCAGGAGCAGTACTTC. This codes for CASSRGDRGQEQYF.

The chain employs TRBV5-6 and TRBJ1-2; no reliable D call. CDR1 is SGHDT, CDR2 YYEEEE, per germline. Trimming pared 2 bases from V and 2 bases from J, leaving 4 bases between. CDR3 length: 12 residues. The CDR3 loop reads CASSFDNYGYTF. The CDR3, as DNA: TGTGCCAGCAGCTTCGACAACTATGGCTACACCTTC. The full variable domain, in which reference TRBV5-6 and TRBJ1-2 provide the parts outside the CDR3, is DAGVTQSPTHLIKTRGQQVTLRCSPKSGHDTVSWYQQALGQGPQFIFQYYEEEERQRGNFPDRFSGHQFPNYSSELNVNALLLGDSALYLCASSFDNYGYTFGSGTRLTVV.

The chain links TRBV27 to TRBJ2-1; 10 bases are shared with TRBD1. Unmatched junction bases numbered 4, after V lost 3 bases and J lost 2 bases. Germline CDR1 and CDR2: MNHEY and SMNVEV (reference sequence). This CDR3 comprises 16 residues. As DNA, the CDR3 is TGTGCCAGCAGTTTTTCGACAGGGGGCGCCTACAATGAGCAGTTCTTC. It translates to CASSFSTGGAYNEQFF.

V and J are TRBV6-1 and TRBJ1-3; D gene unclear. V lost 3 bases to trimming and J lost 0 bases, with 15 bases between them. Germline lookup yields CDR1 MNHNS and CDR2 SASEGT. CDR3 length: 17 residues. The CDR3 DNA is TGTGCCAGCAGTGATCGGGTACGGTTACTCTCTGGAAACACCATATATTTT. Translation: CASSDRVRLLSGNTIYF.

This clone came up a few times. The chain carries TRBV2 and TRBJ1-6, with D perhaps matching TRBD1 (6 bases). Germline lookup yields CDR1 SNHLY and CDR2 FYNNEI. V was pared by 3 bases and J by 10 bases, with 16 bases between. This CDR3 has 15 residues. The CDR3, as DNA: TGTGCCAGCAGTGATATGGGGGCGGGGAGGTCACCCCTCCACTTT. Its protein is CASSDMGAGRSPLHF.

This chain uses TRBV18 with TRBJ1-2; D is ambiguous. The CDR3 spans 13 residues. The V end lost 2 bases, the J end lost 6 bases, and 10 bases lay between the germline ends. Germline CDR1 reads KGHSH; CDR2 reads LQKENI. CDR3 in amino acids: CASSPNTADGYTF. The CDR3, as DNA: TGTGCCAGCTCACCAAATACGGCGGATGGCTACACCTTC.

The rearrangement uses TRBV29-1 and TRBJ2-1; a weak D match, TRBD2 (6 bases). The V gene's germline CDR1 is SQVTM and CDR2 ANQGSEA. CDR3 length equals 12 residues. Between the trimmed V and J ends, which lost 4 bases and 8 bases, there was a span of 12 bases. The CDR3 region has the DNA TGCAGCGTTGTGGAGCTAGCGTATGAGCAGTTCTTC. It encodes CSVVELAYEQFF.

This chain connects TRBV30 to TRBJ1-6; D not certain. The CDR3 has 13 amino acids. The germline V and J ends were trimmed by 5 bases and 9 bases, with 14 bases remaining between them. Germline-derived CDR1 and CDR2 are GTSNPN and SVGIG (reference sequence). CDR3 loop: CAWQREPGSPLHF. In DNA form, the CDR3 reads TGTGCCTGGCAGCGCGAGCCCGGTTCACCCCTCCACTTT.

J is TRBJ2-5 and V is TRBV6-6, with TRBD1 identical over 9 bases. The CDR3 is 14 amino acids. V lost 7 bases and J lost 9; bases outside the gene matches: 12. The germline V gene encodes CDR1 MNHNY and CDR2 SVGAGI (reference sequence). The CDR3 loop is CASIPDRGTPSQYF. The CDR3 DNA is TGTGCCAGCATTCCCGACAGGGGGACCCCATCCCAGTACTTC.

The J gene is TRBJ2-7, the V gene TRBV6-6; 8 bases map to TRBD1. The CDR3 sequence is 15 residues long. Germline loops: CDR1 MNHNY, CDR2 SVGAGI (reference sequence). The V gene end was trimmed by 3 bases and the J gene end by 5 bases; junction bases not matched to a gene: 9. CDR3 residues: CASSYSRSGGNEQYF. CDR3 bases: TGTGCCAGCAGTTATTCGAGGTCAGGGGGCAACGAGCAGTACTTC.

This sequence joins TRBV6-1 and TRBJ2-7, with TRBD1 matching 7 bases. Trimming cost V 6 bases and J 3 bases; bases outside gene matches: 5. From germline, CDR1 is MNHNS and CDR2 SASEGT. CDR3 size: 13 residues. The CDR3 nucleotides read TGTGCCAGCAGGATCGGACAGGACTACGAGCAGTACTTC. It yields the protein CASRIGQDYEQYF.

On this clone: The sample carries other DNA sequences with the same CDR3. The rearrangement links TRBV9 to TRBJ1-5; D is perhaps TRBD1 (6 bases). Germline CDR1 SGDLS, CDR2 YYNGEE. CDR3 length: 14 amino acids. V lost 2 bases and J lost 4, with 10 bases in between. The CDR3 spells CASSVGQGNQPQHF. The DNA for the CDR3 is TGTGCCAGCAGCGTTGGGCAGGGGAATCAGCCCCAGCATTTT.

A few counts support this clone. V and J are TRBV30 and TRBJ2-7, with TRBD1 as a possible D gene (5 bases). This CDR3 comprises 12 residues. V was pared by 3 bases and J by 0 bases, with 6 bases between. Germline V lookup: CDR1 GTSNPN, CDR2 SVGIG (reference sequence). The CDR3 loop is CAWRQDSYEQYF. CDR3 coding DNA: TGTGCCTGGAGACAGGACTCCTACGAGCAGTACTTC.

The chain carries TRBV5-1 and TRBJ1-2, with D unresolved. The CDR3 runs 12 residues. The V gene lost 0 bases and the J gene lost 8 bases, with 8 bases spanning the gap. In germline, CDR1 is SGHRS, CDR2 YFSETQ. The CDR3: CASSLGGGGYTF. The DNA for the CDR3 is TGCGCCAGCAGCTTGGGGGGAGGCGGCTACACCTTC.

The chain uses TRBV9 and TRBJ2-7; D perhaps matches TRBD2 (6 bases). This CDR3 contains 13 residues. Germline V gene data show CDR1 as SGDLS and CDR2 as YYNGEE. Trimming left V 4 bases short and J 6 bases short, with 14 bases between. The CDR3 bases are TGTGCCAGCAGCTACCGGCCCGGGGGCGAGCAGTACTTC. Its translation is CASSYRPGGEQYF.

The sample holds a few counts of this clone. The chain carries TRBV27 and TRBJ1-4; D ambiguous. V was trimmed by 5 bases and J by 0 bases, leaving 4 bases between them. Germline lookup yields CDR1 MNHEY and CDR2 SMNVEV (reference sequence). The CDR3 runs 13 residues. Here the CDR3 DNA reads TGTGCCAGCAGTCGAACAACTAATGAAAAACTGTTTTTT. Its translation: CASSRTTNEKLFF. Filled out from reference TRBV27 and TRBJ1-4, the complete variable domain reads EAQVTQNPRYLITVTGKKLTVTCSQNMNHEYMSWYRQDPGLGLRQIYYSMNVEVTDKGDVPEGYKVSRKEKRNFPLILESPSPNQTSLYFCASSRTTNEKLFFGSGTQLSVL.